This TCR beta chain appears in the sequencing data of a study of blood T cell repertoires in COVID-19. Data came from immunoSEQ multiplex PCR; TCRdb stores just in-frame clones and leaves some out. This sample yields 260,000 or so clones, of which around 84% are seen a single time; about 2.3% belongs to the top ten. Donors in Cohort 3 counted as recovered after two negative PCRs, clearance, or symptom resolution. V was cut by 3 bases and J by 7 bases, with 18 bases left in between. The CDR3 sequence is 16 residues long. From germline, CDR1 is KGHSH and CDR2 LQKENI. Specimen: PBMCs or T cells enriched from blood (not recorded which). The chain has TRBV18 and TRBJ2-2; TRBD1 might be the D (6 bases). The source of this sequence is a woman in her forties or fifties who had recovered from COVID-19. CDR3 nucleotide sequence: TGTGCCAGCTCACCCCTGACCAGGGGACGGGTCGGGGAGCTGTTTTTT. Encoded protein: CASSPLTRGRVGELFF.